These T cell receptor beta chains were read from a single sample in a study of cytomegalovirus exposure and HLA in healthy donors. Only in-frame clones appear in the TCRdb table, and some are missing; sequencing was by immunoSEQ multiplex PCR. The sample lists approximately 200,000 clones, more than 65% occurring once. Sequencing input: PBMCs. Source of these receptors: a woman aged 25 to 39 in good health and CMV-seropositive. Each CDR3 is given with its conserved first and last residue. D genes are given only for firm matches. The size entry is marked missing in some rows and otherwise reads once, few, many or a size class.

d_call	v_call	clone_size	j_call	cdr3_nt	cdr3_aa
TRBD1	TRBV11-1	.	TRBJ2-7	TGTGCCAGCAGTTCCAATCCCGGGACAGCCTACGAGCAGTACTTC	CASSSNPGTAYEQYF
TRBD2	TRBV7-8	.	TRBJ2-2	TGTGCCATCTACGGGCGGGGGGGCACCGGGGAGCTGTTTTTT	CAIYGRGGTGELFF
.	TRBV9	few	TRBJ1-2	TGTGCCAGCAGCGTAGCCGGGGATGTGAATGGCTACACCTTC	CASSVAGDVNGYTF
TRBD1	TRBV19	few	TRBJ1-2	TGTGCCAGTAGTCCCTGGACAGGGGATCGTGGCTACACCTTC	CASSPWTGDRGYTF
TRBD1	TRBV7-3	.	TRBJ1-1	TGTGCCAGCAGCTTAACTCAGGGGGCGAGCACTGAAGCTTTCTTT	CASSLTQGASTEAFF
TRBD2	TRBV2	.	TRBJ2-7	TGTGCCAGCACGGACGGGCTAGCGGGCTACGAGCAGTACTTC	CASTDGLAGYEQYF
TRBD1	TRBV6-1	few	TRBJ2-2	TGTGCCAGCAGGGGGGACAGGGTGACCGGGGAGCTGTTTTTT	CASRGDRVTGELFF
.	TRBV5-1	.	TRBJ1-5	TGCGCCAGCAGCTTGGGTTGGGGACAAAATCAGCCCCAGCATTTT	CASSLGWGQNQPQHF
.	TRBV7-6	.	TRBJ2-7	TGTGCCAGCAGCGCCCAACAGGGTTCCTACGAGCAGTACTTC	CASSAQQGSYEQYF
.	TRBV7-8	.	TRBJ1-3	TGTGCCAGCAGCTTAAGCCACAGCTCTGGAAACACCATATATTTT	CASSLSHSSGNTIYF
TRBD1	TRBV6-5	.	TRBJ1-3	TGTGCCAGCAGCCCCGCAGGGGGAGGAAACACCATATATTTT	CASSPAGGGNTIYF
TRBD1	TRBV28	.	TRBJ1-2	TGTGCCAGCAGAATGGACAGGGGAGGTGGCTACACCTTC	CASRMDRGGGYTF
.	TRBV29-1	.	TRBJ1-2	TGCAGCGTCACGACAGACTTTAACTATGGCTACACCTTC	CSVTTDFNYGYTF
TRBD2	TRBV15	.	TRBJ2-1	TGTGCCACCAGCAGAGAAGGACTAGCGGGAGGGGCCTACAATGAGCAGTTCTTC	CATSREGLAGGAYNEQFF
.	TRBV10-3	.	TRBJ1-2	TGTGCCATCAGTGAGGCCCCGAGGGGCTACACCTTC	CAISEAPRGYTF
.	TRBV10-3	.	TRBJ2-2	TGTGCCATCAGTAACTTGTGGAGGGCCAACACCGGGGAGCTGTTTTTT	CAISNLWRANTGELFF
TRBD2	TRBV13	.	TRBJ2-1	TGTGCCAGCAGCTCCTCTAGCGGGAGTTTGAATGAGCAGTTCTTC	CASSSSSGSLNEQFF
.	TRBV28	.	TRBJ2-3	TGTGCCAGCAGTTCCCCCAGTGGCGGAGCAACCACAGATACGCAGTATTTT	CASSSPSGGATTDTQYF
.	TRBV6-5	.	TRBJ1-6	TGTGCTGTCTCCCAGGGCTCCGGTTCACCCCTCCACTTT	CAVSQGSGSPLHF
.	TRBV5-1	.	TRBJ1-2	TGCGCCAGCAGCTTCCTACAGGGAAACTATGGCTACACCTTC	CASSFLQGNYGYTF
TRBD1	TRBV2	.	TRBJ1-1	TGTGCCAGCCGACAGGGGGCGGAAACTGAAGCTTTCTTT	CASRQGAETEAFF
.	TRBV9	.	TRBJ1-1	TGTGCCAGCAGCACACCGGGACACTTGAACACTGAAGCTTTCTTT	CASSTPGHLNTEAFF
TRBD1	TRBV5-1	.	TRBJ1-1	TGCGCCAGCAGCGTACGACAGGGGGGATCCAACACTGAAGCTTTCTTT	CASSVRQGGSNTEAFF
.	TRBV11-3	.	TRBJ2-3	TGTGCCAGCAGCTTAGAACTTAAAGATACGCAGTATTTT	CASSLELKDTQYF
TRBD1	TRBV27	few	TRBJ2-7	TGTGCCAGCAGTCAGGGACAGGGGGGGACGCGCGAGCAGTACTTC	CASSQGQGGTREQYF
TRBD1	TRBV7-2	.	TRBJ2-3	TGTGCCAGCAGTAGGGACAGGAACACAGATACGCAGTATTTT	CASSRDRNTDTQYF
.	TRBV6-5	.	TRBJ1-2	TGTGCCAGCCGAAAACGGTACTCTGGCTACACCTTC	CASRKRYSGYTF
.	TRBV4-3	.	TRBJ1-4	TGCGCCAGCAGCCAAGATAGGGGTAACGAAAAACTGTTTTTT	CASSQDRGNEKLFF
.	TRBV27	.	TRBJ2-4	TGTGCCAGCAGTTTATTCAGGGGTGGTAATACCAAAAACATTCAGTACTTC	CASSLFRGGNTKNIQYF
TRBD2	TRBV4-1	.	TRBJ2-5	TGCGCCAGCAGCCCCAGCTTAGGGCGGGAGGTGGGGACCCAGTACTTC	CASSPSLGREVGTQYF
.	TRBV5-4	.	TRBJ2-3	TGTGCCAGCAGTCCCCGGGGTCCAGGAGGGAGCACAGATACGCAGTATTTT	CASSPRGPGGSTDTQYF
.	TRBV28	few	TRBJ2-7	TGTGCCAGCAGTTTCAACTACGAGCAGTACTTC	CASSFNYEQYF
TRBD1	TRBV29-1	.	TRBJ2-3	TGCAGCGCAGGACAGGGGGGTCGTGCAGATACGCAGTATTTT	CSAGQGGRADTQYF
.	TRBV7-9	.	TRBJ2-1	TGTGCCACCCCCAGGGTTCACCGATCACGTACGAACAATGAGCAGTTCTTC	CATPRVHRSRTNNEQFF
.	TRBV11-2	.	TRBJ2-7	TGTGCCAGCAGCCTGCAGAACTACGAGCAGTACTTC	CASSLQNYEQYF
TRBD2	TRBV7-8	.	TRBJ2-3	TGTGCCAGCAACCCTAGCGGGGTACCTTCCACAGATACGCAGTATTTT	CASNPSGVPSTDTQYF
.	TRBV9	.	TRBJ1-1	TGTGCCAGCAGCCAAAAGGGGATCTTT	CASSQKGIF
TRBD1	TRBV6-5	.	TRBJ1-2	TGCGCCAGTTCCCGGGACAGGGAAAACTACACCTTC	CASSRDRENYTF
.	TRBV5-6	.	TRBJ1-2	TGTGCCAGCAGCTTGCAGGGAACCTATGGCTACACCTTC	CASSLQGTYGYTF
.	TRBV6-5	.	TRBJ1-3	TGTGCCAGCAAGCCAGGGTTCTACTCTGGAAACACCATATATTTT	CASKPGFYSGNTIYF
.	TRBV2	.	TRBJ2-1	TGTGCCAGCGGTGACAGGCTCAATGAGCAGTTCTTC	CASGDRLNEQFF
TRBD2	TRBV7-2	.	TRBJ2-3	TGTGCCAGCAGCATTCTAGCGGGAGGCGGGCTGGAATCGCAGTATTTT	CASSILAGGGLESQYF